The next 18 T cell receptor beta chains were all read from a single sample in a study of CD8+ T cells in alopecia areata. Sequencing templates came from extracted RNA that was reverse transcribed into cDNA. Using immunoSEQ multiplex PCR, the repertoire was profiled, and TCRdb retains in-frame clones only, with some absent. This sample has about 120,000 clones, with 35% to 45% found just once. Sequencing was done on a sample of CD4+ T cells sorted from blood. The receptors derive from a human donor with alopecia areata.

This clone showed up just a few times. This chain joins TRBV7-9 and TRBJ2-3; 10 bases are a match to TRBD1. Per the germline V gene, CDR1 is SEHNR and CDR2 is FQNEAQ (reference sequence). This CDR3 contains 14 residues. The V gene end was trimmed by 9 bases and the J gene end by 2 bases; junction bases not matched to a gene: 5. CDR3 DNA sequence: TGTGCCAGGGCCGGGACAGGGGACACAGATACGCAGTATTTT. It codes for CARAGTGDTDTQYF.

The chain couples TRBV30 to TRBJ1-5; D is perhaps TRBD1 (5 bases). CDR1 and CDR2 from the germline V gene are GTSNPN and SVGIG (reference sequence). V gave up 2 bases and J gave up 5 bases, with 13 bases separating them. The CDR3 sequence is 14 residues long. The chain's CDR3 is CAWSFGAGHQPQHF. CDR3 in DNA: TGTGCCTGGAGTTTTGGGGCAGGGCATCAGCCCCAGCATTTT.

The gene calls are TRBV29-1 and TRBJ2-1; a possible D gene is TRBD1 (6 bases). CDR3 length equals 14 residues. Trimming pared 7 bases from V and 0 bases from J, leaving 13 bases between. Germline CDR1 and CDR2: SQVTM and ANQGSEA. This chain's CDR3 is CSATGYASYNEQFF. CDR3 DNA: TGCAGCGCGACAGGTTATGCCTCCTACAATGAGCAGTTCTTC.

This clone was seen a few times. The chain couples TRBV5-8 to TRBJ2-1; the D gene is possibly TRBD2 (5 bases). Trimming pared 4 bases from V and 6 bases from J, leaving 14 bases between. The CDR3 contains 14 residues. CDR1 SGHTS and CDR2 YDEGEE come from the germline V gene. DNA of the CDR3: TGTGCCAGCAGCCGGGGAGAGGTTTTCAATGAGCAGTTCTTC. Amino acids: CASSRGEVFNEQFF.

V is TRBV2 and J is TRBJ2-3; a weak D match, TRBD2 (5 bases). V lost 4 bases and J lost 5, with 10 bases in between. Germline V gene sequence: CDR1 SNHLY, CDR2 FYNNEI. The CDR3 is 13 amino acids. This CDR3 reads CASSGLGGDTQYF. CDR3 bases: TGTGCCAGCAGTGGTTTAGGAGGAGATACGCAGTATTTT.

The gene calls are TRBV29-1 and TRBJ1-3; possible D gene TRBD1, 5 bases. The CDR3 covers 14 residues. CDR1 is SQVTM, CDR2 ANQGSEA, per germline. V was clipped by 4 bases and J by 0 bases, with 10 bases between them. Here the CDR3 DNA reads TGCAGCGTTGTGGGGACGGTCTCTGGAAACACCATATATTTT. It translates to CSVVGTVSGNTIYF.

The chain joins TRBV5-4 to TRBJ2-5; possibly TRBD1 or TRBD2 for D (5 bases each). Trimming shortened V by 3 bases and J by 0 bases, and 15 bases separated the two germline ends. Germline CDR1 reads SGHNT; CDR2 reads YYREEE (reference sequence). CDR3 length: 16 amino acids. The CDR3 DNA reads as TGTGCCAGCAGCTGGGGGAGACCCGCGGACCAAGAGACCCAGTACTTC. Its protein is CASSWGRPADQETQYF.

J is TRBJ1-1 and V is TRBV11-2, with D hard to call. V was shortened by 2 bases and J by 3 bases, with 4 bases between the two germline ends. This CDR3 is built from 12 residues. Germline CDR1 reads SGHAT; CDR2 reads FQNNGV. In DNA, the CDR3 is TGTGCCAGCAGCTTAACGTACACTGAAGCTTTCTTT. This sequence encodes CASSLTYTEAFF.

This clone was detected a few times. J is TRBJ1-2 and V is TRBV25-1; perhaps TRBD1 as D (6 bases). This CDR3 is built from 13 residues. Germline CDR1 MGHDK, CDR2 SYGVNS. With 4 bases removed from V and 8 bases from J, the gap between germline ends came to 14 bases. The CDR3: CASSAQTGSGYTF. CDR3 nucleotide sequence: TGTGCCAGCAGTGCCCAAACAGGGTCAGGCTACACCTTC.

The chain uses TRBV15 and TRBJ2-5; no clear D gene. This CDR3 contains 13 residues. CDR1 is LNHNV and CDR2 is YYDKDF in the germline V gene (reference sequence). Trimming removed 7 bases at V and 1 base at J, with 10 bases between. The CDR3 nucleotides read TGTGCCACCAAACAAGGGCGCCAAGAGACCCAGTACTTC. It encodes CATKQGRQETQYF.

This chain uses TRBV4-3 with TRBJ2-7, with 12 positions matching TRBD2. Germline CDR1 LGHNA, CDR2 YSLEER. This CDR3 contains 15 residues. J gave up 3 bases and V 4 bases, and 4 bases lay outside the gene matches. The CDR3 here is CASSPRLAGDYEQYF. The CDR3 nucleotides read TGCGCCAGCAGCCCCCGACTAGCGGGAGACTACGAGCAGTACTTC.

This chain joins TRBV7-2 and TRBJ1-2; no reliable D call. This CDR3 has 15 amino acids. Germline loops: CDR1 SGHTA, CDR2 FQGNSA. Trimming cost V 6 bases and J 2 bases, with 16 bases left between them. CDR3 residues: CASSSGRRLNYGYTF. CDR3 nucleotide sequence: TGTGCCAGCAGTTCAGGACGGCGCTTGAACTATGGCTACACCTTC.

This clone has a handful of counts. The rearrangement uses TRBV28 and TRBJ1-5; TRBD1 matches 7 bases. Per germline, CDR1 MDHEN and CDR2 SYDVKM. This CDR3 is 12 amino acids long. The V and J ends lost 8 bases and 5 bases, in that order; junction bases with no gene match: 3. The CDR3 sequence: CASSTGHQPQHF. The CDR3 DNA is TGTGCCAGCTCGACAGGGCATCAGCCCCAGCATTTT.

The CDR3 sequence is CASSMSPGAGSYEQYF. CDR3 sequence (DNA): TGCGCCAGCAGCATGAGCCCAGGCGCGGGGTCCTACGAGCAGTACTTC. This chain joins TRBV5-1 and TRBJ2-7; weak D call: TRBD2 (6 bases). V lost 4 bases, J lost 1 base, and 18 bases lay in between. There are 16 residues in the CDR3. Germline values: CDR1 SGHRS, CDR2 YFSETQ.

The chain links TRBV28 to TRBJ2-5; 8 bases line up with TRBD2. CDR3 length equals 13 residues. The germline CDR1 and CDR2 sequences are MDHEN and SYDVKM. Unmatched junction bases numbered 5, after V lost 6 bases and J lost 5 bases. The CDR3 nucleotides are TGTGCCAGCAGCGGTAGCGGGATGGAGACCCAGTACTTC. Translated: CASSGSGMETQYF.

The chain carries TRBV29-1 and TRBJ1-3; no reliable D call. CDR1 SQVTM and CDR2 ANQGSEA come from the germline V gene. The CDR3 length is 15 residues. V was cut by 3 bases and J by 0 bases, with 12 bases left in between. Here the CDR3 DNA reads TGCAGCGTTGACCGCGACGGCAGCTCTGGAAACACCATATATTTT. It yields the protein CSVDRDGSSGNTIYF.

This clone occurred a few times. V usage is TRBV29-1 and J usage is TRBJ2-4, with D tentatively TRBD2 (6 bases). Looked up from germline, CDR1 is SQVTM and CDR2 is ANQGSEA. This CDR3 has 13 residues. The V end lost 6 bases, the J end lost 2 bases, and 11 bases lay between the germline ends. The CDR3 DNA sequence: TGCAGCGTGGGAGGAGTTCCCAAAAACATTCAGTACTTC. Protein product: CSVGGVPKNIQYF.

This clone was seen more than once but under ten times. The same CDR3 can be traced to other DNA sequences in this sample. This sequence joins TRBV29-1 and TRBJ2-7; the D gene is possibly TRBD2 (6 bases). There are 12 residues in the CDR3. The germline V gene has CDR1 SQVTM and CDR2 ANQGSEA. The V and J ends lost 6 bases and 1 base respectively, with 10 bases between them. The chain's CDR3 is CSVAGLSYEQYF. CDR3 in DNA: TGCAGCGTGGCGGGACTGTCCTACGAGCAGTACTTC.